This is a list of T cell receptor beta chains from one sample in a study of blood T cell repertoires in COVID-19. Only in-frame clones appear in the TCRdb table, and some are missing; sequencing was by immunoSEQ multiplex PCR. The data contain approximately 300,000 clones, under 90% of them singletons. Sequencing was performed on PBMCs or T cells enriched from blood (not recorded which). The receptors stem from a woman aged 18-35 years who had recovered from COVID-19. CDR3s include the opening cysteine and the closing phenylalanine or tryptophan. Each record gives: clone size, J gene, V gene, D gene, CDR3 protein, CDR3 DNA. A D gene is named only where the DNA matches it firmly. A clone size is listed for some rows: how often the clone was seen (once, few, many), or a class if it is expanded.

clone size: NA; J gene: TRBJ1-1; V gene: TRBV2; D gene: NA; CDR3 protein: CASSGWGGQGMNTEAFF; CDR3 DNA: TGTGCCAGCAGTGGTTGGGGGGGCCAAGGGATGAACACTGAAGCTTTCTTT
clone size: NA; J gene: TRBJ1-6; V gene: TRBV10-3; D gene: NA; CDR3 protein: CAISEGGFGERSSPLHF; CDR3 DNA: TGTGCCATCAGTGAAGGGGGTTTTGGGGAAAGGTCTTCACCCCTCCACTTT
clone size: NA; J gene: TRBJ1-5; V gene: TRBV6-2/TRBV6-3; D gene: NA; CDR3 protein: CASSYADNSNQPQHF; CDR3 DNA: TGTGCCAGCAGTTACGCGGATAATAGCAATCAGCCCCAGCATTTT
clone size: NA; J gene: TRBJ2-5; V gene: TRBV5-6; D gene: NA; CDR3 protein: CASSRPALRGRVGTQYF; CDR3 DNA: TGTGCCAGCAGTCGCCCGGCGCTGCGGGGGCGGGTCGGGACCCAGTACTTC
clone size: NA; J gene: TRBJ1-2; V gene: TRBV27; D gene: TRBD1; CDR3 protein: CASSPLGTRQGRNYGYTF; CDR3 DNA: TGTGCCAGCAGTCCCCTAGGGACTCGACAGGGAAGGAACTATGGCTACACCTTC
clone size: NA; J gene: TRBJ1-1; V gene: TRBV5-1; D gene: NA; CDR3 protein: CASSLQGEVTEAFF; CDR3 DNA: TGCGCCAGCAGCTTGCAAGGGGAGGTCACTGAAGCTTTCTTT
clone size: NA; J gene: TRBJ1-3; V gene: TRBV21-1; D gene: NA; CDR3 protein: CASSKGPERGQDLYSGNTIYF; CDR3 DNA: TGTGCCAGCAGCAAAGGGCCGGAAAGGGGACAGGATCTTTACTCTGGAAACACCATATATTTT
clone size: few; J gene: TRBJ1-2; V gene: TRBV5-1; D gene: TRBD1; CDR3 protein: CASRVRGQGTGYTF; CDR3 DNA: TGCGCCAGCAGGGTTAGGGGACAGGGGACCGGCTACACCTTC
clone size: NA; J gene: TRBJ1-2; V gene: TRBV12-3/TRBV12-4; D gene: NA; CDR3 protein: CASSFSTDGYTF; CDR3 DNA: TGTGCCAGCAGTTTCAGTACCGATGGCTACACCTTC
clone size: NA; J gene: TRBJ2-5; V gene: TRBV7-9; D gene: NA; CDR3 protein: CASSFGAGSQETQYF; CDR3 DNA: TGTGCCAGCAGCTTTGGGGCGGGGTCACAAGAGACCCAGTACTTC
clone size: NA; J gene: TRBJ1-6; V gene: TRBV2; D gene: NA; CDR3 protein: CASSEVADVTYNSPLHF; CDR3 DNA: TGTGCCAGCAGTGAGGTGGCCGATGTGACCTATAATTCACCCCTCCACTTT
clone size: many; J gene: TRBJ1-2; V gene: TRBV28; D gene: TRBD1; CDR3 protein: CASSLSTGGRGYTF; CDR3 DNA: TGTGCCAGCAGTTTATCCACAGGGGGGAGGGGCTACACCTTC
clone size: NA; J gene: TRBJ1-2; V gene: TRBV5-8; D gene: NA; CDR3 protein: CASSLGLDYGYTF; CDR3 DNA: TGTGCCAGCAGCCTTGGGCTGGACTATGGCTACACCTTC
clone size: NA; J gene: TRBJ1-2; V gene: TRBV7-8; D gene: NA; CDR3 protein: CASGQSYGYTF; CDR3 DNA: TGTGCCAGCGGACAGAGCTATGGCTACACCTTC
clone size: NA; J gene: TRBJ2-1; V gene: TRBV20-1; D gene: NA; CDR3 protein: CSAPGYNEQFF; CDR3 DNA: TGCAGTGCTCCGGGTTACAATGAGCAGTTCTTC
clone size: NA; J gene: TRBJ1-3; V gene: TRBV18; D gene: NA; CDR3 protein: CASSPTDSGNTIYF; CDR3 DNA: TGTGCCAGCTCACCGACAGACTCTGGAAACACCATATATTTT
clone size: NA; J gene: TRBJ1-1; V gene: TRBV18; D gene: NA; CDR3 protein: CASSPPGGADTEAFF; CDR3 DNA: TGTGCCAGCTCACCACCAGGGGGTGCGGACACTGAAGCTTTCTTT
clone size: few; J gene: TRBJ1-2; V gene: TRBV19; D gene: NA; CDR3 protein: CASSIQEVGYTF; CDR3 DNA: TGTGCCAGTAGTATACAGGAAGTTGGCTACACCTTC
clone size: NA; J gene: TRBJ1-2; V gene: TRBV19; D gene: NA; CDR3 protein: CASSLRDKANYGYTF; CDR3 DNA: TGTGCCAGTAGTCTCCGGGACAAGGCTAACTATGGCTACACCTTC
clone size: NA; J gene: TRBJ1-1; V gene: TRBV27; D gene: NA; CDR3 protein: CASSFLVNSEAFF; CDR3 DNA: TGTGCCAGCAGTTTCCTCGTTAATTCCGAAGCTTTCTTT
clone size: NA; J gene: TRBJ2-7; V gene: TRBV5-5; D gene: NA; CDR3 protein: CASSLITSNEGYEQYF; CDR3 DNA: TGTGCCAGCAGCTTGATAACGTCGAATGAGGGCTACGAGCAGTACTTC
clone size: NA; J gene: TRBJ2-5; V gene: TRBV5-1; D gene: NA; CDR3 protein: CASSLVGATVGETQYF; CDR3 DNA: TGCGCCAGCAGCTTGGTGGGAGCCACGGTAGGAGAGACCCAGTACTTC
clone size: NA; J gene: TRBJ1-6; V gene: TRBV30; D gene: TRBD1; CDR3 protein: CAWSGQGALDLLHF; CDR3 DNA: TGTGCCTGGAGTGGACAGGGGGCTTTAGATCTCCTCCACTTT
clone size: NA; J gene: TRBJ2-2; V gene: TRBV15; D gene: TRBD1; CDR3 protein: CATSRLTGGTGELFF; CDR3 DNA: TGTGCCACCAGCAGATTGACAGGGGGCACCGGGGAGCTGTTTTTT
clone size: NA; J gene: TRBJ1-1; V gene: TRBV11-3; D gene: NA; CDR3 protein: CASSLGRSNTEAFF; CDR3 DNA: TGTGCCAGCAGCTTAGGTCGGTCGAACACTGAAGCTTTCTTT
clone size: once; J gene: TRBJ1-1; V gene: TRBV5-1; D gene: TRBD1; CDR3 protein: CASNPDRVNTEAFF; CDR3 DNA: TGCGCCAGCAACCCGGACAGGGTGAACACTGAAGCTTTCTTT
clone size: NA; J gene: TRBJ1-1; V gene: TRBV11-2; D gene: TRBD1; CDR3 protein: CASSTHGTGARNTEAFF; CDR3 DNA: TGTGCCAGCAGCACACACGGGACAGGGGCCCGGAACACTGAAGCTTTCTTT
clone size: NA; J gene: TRBJ2-5; V gene: TRBV7-9; D gene: NA; CDR3 protein: CASSREGTQYF; CDR3 DNA: TGTGCCAGCAGTCGCGAGGGGACCCAGTACTTC
clone size: NA; J gene: TRBJ1-1; V gene: TRBV9; D gene: TRBD1; CDR3 protein: CASSQTGMGTEAFF; CDR3 DNA: TGTGCCAGCAGCCAGACAGGGATGGGCACTGAAGCTTTCTTT
clone size: NA; J gene: TRBJ1-1; V gene: TRBV20-1; D gene: NA; CDR3 protein: CSARGLTEAFF; CDR3 DNA: TGCAGTGCTAGGGGCCTCACTGAAGCTTTCTTT
clone size: once; J gene: TRBJ1-5; V gene: TRBV5-6; D gene: NA; CDR3 protein: CASSLYDRNQPQHF; CDR3 DNA: TGTGCCAGCAGCTTGTACGACAGGAATCAGCCCCAGCATTTT
clone size: NA; J gene: TRBJ2-5; V gene: TRBV7-9; D gene: TRBD1; CDR3 protein: CASSQGTGGPQETQYF; CDR3 DNA: TGTGCCAGCAGCCAAGGGACAGGGGGGCCCCAAGAGACCCAGTACTTC
clone size: NA; J gene: TRBJ2-3; V gene: TRBV6-5; D gene: NA; CDR3 protein: CASRQGQGSDTQYF; CDR3 DNA: TGTGCCAGCAGACAGGGCCAAGGGTCAGATACGCAGTATTTT
clone size: NA; J gene: TRBJ2-7; V gene: TRBV28; D gene: NA; CDR3 protein: CASSRLRGRAFSYEQYF; CDR3 DNA: TGTGCCAGCAGTAGGTTAAGGGGGAGGGCTTTCTCCTACGAGCAGTACTTC
clone size: NA; J gene: TRBJ2-7; V gene: TRBV3-1/TRBV3-2; D gene: TRBD2; CDR3 protein: CASSPGTSGSPYEQYF; CDR3 DNA: TGTGCCAGCAGCCCCGGGACTAGCGGTTCTCCCTACGAGCAGTACTTC
clone size: NA; J gene: TRBJ1-2; V gene: TRBV14; D gene: NA; CDR3 protein: CASSLVTDSNYGYTF; CDR3 DNA: TGTGCCAGCAGCCTGGTAACCGACAGTAACTATGGCTACACCTTC
clone size: NA; J gene: TRBJ1-5; V gene: TRBV6-2/TRBV6-3; D gene: NA; CDR3 protein: CASSYRREGNQPQHF; CDR3 DNA: TGTGCCAGCAGTTACCGGAGGGAAGGCAATCAGCCCCAGCATTTT
clone size: NA; J gene: TRBJ1-2; V gene: TRBV3-1/TRBV3-2; D gene: TRBD1; CDR3 protein: CASSQMGQGTANYGYTF; CDR3 DNA: TGTGCCAGCAGCCAAATGGGACAGGGGACGGCTAACTATGGCTACACCTTC
clone size: NA; J gene: TRBJ2-5; V gene: TRBV5-1; D gene: TRBD1; CDR3 protein: CASSGTGSKETQYF; CDR3 DNA: TGCGCCAGCAGCGGGACAGGGTCCAAAGAGACCCAGTACTTC
clone size: NA; J gene: TRBJ2-7; V gene: TRBV11-2; D gene: NA; CDR3 protein: CASSSTGTYEQYF; CDR3 DNA: TGTGCCAGCAGCTCCACAGGGACCTACGAGCAGTACTTC
clone size: NA; J gene: TRBJ2-7; V gene: TRBV3-1/TRBV3-2; D gene: NA; CDR3 protein: CASSQGLGEQYF; CDR3 DNA: TGTGCCAGCAGCCAAGGTCTCGGGGAGCAGTACTTC
clone size: NA; J gene: TRBJ2-1; V gene: TRBV21-1; D gene: NA; CDR3 protein: CASSKLRDRSCNEQFF; CDR3 DNA: TGTGCCAGCAGCAAACTCCGGGACAGAAGCTGCAATGAGCAGTTCTTC
clone size: few; J gene: TRBJ1-2; V gene: TRBV5-6; D gene: NA; CDR3 protein: CASSLVLRGKYGYTF; CDR3 DNA: TGTGCCAGCAGCTTGGTCCTCCGGGGGAAGTATGGCTACACCTTC
clone size: few; J gene: TRBJ2-7; V gene: TRBV5-1; D gene: NA; CDR3 protein: CASSLAGGAYEQYF; CDR3 DNA: TGCGCCAGCAGCTTAGCCGGAGGGGCATACGAGCAGTACTTC
clone size: NA; J gene: TRBJ1-3; V gene: TRBV5-5; D gene: NA; CDR3 protein: CASSLDQLSGNTIYF; CDR3 DNA: TGTGCCAGCAGCTTGGACCAACTCTCTGGAAACACCATATATTTT
clone size: NA; J gene: TRBJ1-1; V gene: TRBV11-2; D gene: NA; CDR3 protein: CASSLVGHLGAFF; CDR3 DNA: TGTGCCAGCAGCTTAGTGGGACACCTTGGCGCTTTCTTT
clone size: once; J gene: TRBJ2-7; V gene: TRBV11-2; D gene: NA; CDR3 protein: CASSLSRATEQYF; CDR3 DNA: TGTGCCAGCAGCCTCAGCAGGGCGACCGAGCAGTACTTC
clone size: few; J gene: TRBJ1-5; V gene: TRBV10-2; D gene: TRBD1; CDR3 protein: CASSESGTGYNQPQHF; CDR3 DNA: TGCGCCAGCAGTGAGTCTGGGACAGGGTACAATCAGCCCCAGCATTTT
clone size: NA; J gene: TRBJ2-1; V gene: TRBV3-1/TRBV3-2; D gene: NA; CDR3 protein: CASSRTETYNEQFF; CDR3 DNA: TGTGCCAGCAGCCGGACAGAGACCTACAATGAGCAGTTCTTC
clone size: NA; J gene: TRBJ1-1; V gene: TRBV6-5; D gene: TRBD1; CDR3 protein: CASSTDRWSGGAFF; CDR3 DNA: TGTGCCAGCAGTACGGACAGGTGGTCCGGTGGAGCTTTCTTT
clone size: NA; J gene: TRBJ1-1; V gene: TRBV11-2; D gene: NA; CDR3 protein: CASSLETYRTKNTEAFF; CDR3 DNA: TGTGCCAGCAGCTTAGAAACCTACAGGACCAAAAACACTGAAGCTTTCTTT
clone size: once; J gene: TRBJ2-2; V gene: TRBV2; D gene: TRBD2; CDR3 protein: CASSDPAGSIGELFF; CDR3 DNA: TGTGCCAGCAGTGACCCAGCGGGGTCGATCGGGGAGCTGTTTTTT
clone size: NA; J gene: TRBJ2-7; V gene: TRBV7-2; D gene: NA; CDR3 protein: CASSPPPLVSYEQYF; CDR3 DNA: TGTGCCAGCAGCCCTCCTCCACTAGTTTCCTACGAGCAGTACTTC
clone size: NA; J gene: TRBJ1-2; V gene: TRBV11-2; D gene: NA; CDR3 protein: CASSHTGTGYTF; CDR3 DNA: TGTGCCAGCAGCCACACCGGGACAGGCTACACCTTC
clone size: NA; J gene: TRBJ1-5; V gene: TRBV19; D gene: NA; CDR3 protein: CASSIGEGAFQPQHF; CDR3 DNA: TGTGCCAGTAGTATAGGGGAAGGGGCTTTTCAGCCCCAGCATTTT
clone size: NA; J gene: TRBJ2-3; V gene: TRBV7-2; D gene: NA; CDR3 protein: CASSPNREDTQYF; CDR3 DNA: TGTGCCAGCAGCCCCAATCGAGAAGATACGCAGTATTTT
clone size: NA; J gene: TRBJ1-1; V gene: TRBV5-5; D gene: NA; CDR3 protein: CASSLYSPNTEAFF; CDR3 DNA: TGTGCCAGCAGCTTGTATAGCCCGAACACTGAAGCTTTCTTT
clone size: NA; J gene: TRBJ2-7; V gene: TRBV5-8; D gene: TRBD2; CDR3 protein: CASESFGGSAEQYF; CDR3 DNA: TGTGCCAGCGAATCCTTTGGCGGGAGTGCCGAGCAGTACTTC
clone size: NA; J gene: TRBJ1-4; V gene: TRBV10-3; D gene: NA; CDR3 protein: CAISGTATNEKLFF; CDR3 DNA: TGTGCCATCAGTGGGACAGCAACTAATGAAAAACTGTTTTTT